This TCR beta chain was profiled in a study of T cell repertoires in cytomegalovirus infection. For the study at large: Indicated by public TCR beta signatures were CMV infection and matching HLA type.

TCRdb independently ran MiXCR on the reads; one entry per CDR3 protein. The sample includes roughly 760,000 distinct CDR3 sequences, about 40% of them seen just once. Study-wide results and limits: Clonotypes of TCR beta that were HLA-C-restricted and CMV-specific dominated the ex vivo response. Carriers of CMV plus the relevant HLA were identified by cumulative public TCR beta family frequency.

CDR1 and CDR2 (germline): SGHVS, FQNEAQ. J lost 5 bases, V lost 5 bases, and 8 bases had no gene match. The CDR3 consists of 16 residues. This clonotype occurred many times. As yet, its antigen is unknown. The genes are TRBV7-8 and TRBJ2-2; TRBD2 aligns across 10 bases. Sequenced material: PBMCs. The sequence was obtained from a human donor in good health (CMV status not recorded). Some clones in this sample may be carry-over from other donors' samples. This chain's CDR3 is CASSQTGLATTGELFF. The CDR3 nucleotides read TGTGCCAGCAGCCAAACGGGACTAGCGACAACCGGGGAGCTGTTTTTT.